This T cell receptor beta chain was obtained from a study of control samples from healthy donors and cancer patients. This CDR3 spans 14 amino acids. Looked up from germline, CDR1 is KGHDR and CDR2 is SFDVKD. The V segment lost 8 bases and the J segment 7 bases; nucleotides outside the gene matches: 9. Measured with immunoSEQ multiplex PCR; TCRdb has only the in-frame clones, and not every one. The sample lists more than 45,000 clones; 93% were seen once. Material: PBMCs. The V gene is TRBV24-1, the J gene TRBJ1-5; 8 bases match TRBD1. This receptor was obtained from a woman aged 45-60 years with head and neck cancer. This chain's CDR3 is CATNLPTGAQPQHF. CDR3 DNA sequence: TGTGCCACCAACCTACCGACAGGGGCCCAGCCCCAGCATTTT.